Following are 12 T cell receptor beta chains from one sample sequenced in a study of blood T cell repertoires in COVID-19. Clones were read by immunoSEQ multiplex PCR, and TCRdb kept only the in-frame ones, dropping some. Here the sample spans about 270,000 clones, 86% being singletons. Sequencing used peripheral blood. These receptors all stem from a middle-aged man with active or convalescent COVID-19.

This chain joins TRBV6-5 and TRBJ2-3; 7 bases map to TRBD2. The CDR3 is 14 residues long. Trimming cost V 2 bases and J 4 bases; bases outside gene matches: 3. Looked up from germline, CDR1 is MNHEY and CDR2 is SVGAGI. Here the CDR3 reads CASSYRAGADTQYF. In DNA form, the CDR3 reads TGTGCCAGCAGTTACCGGGCGGGGGCAGATACGCAGTATTTT.

The chain combines TRBV5-1 with TRBJ1-3, with 9 bases matching TRBD1. CDR3 size: 16 residues. CDR1 and CDR2 (germline): SGHRS, YFSETQ. J lost 4 bases, V lost 3 bases, and 8 bases had no gene match. The CDR3, as DNA: TGCGCCAGCAGCTCAGCCGGACAGGGGACGGGAAACACCATATATTTT. This gives the protein CASSSAGQGTGNTIYF.

The genes are TRBV2 and TRBJ2-3, with D perhaps TRBD2 (5 bases). Germline CDR1 and CDR2: SNHLY and FYNNEI. The CDR3 spans 11 residues. Trimming left V 8 bases short and J 7 bases short, with 10 bases between. The CDR3 region is CASPSGNTQYF. The CDR3 DNA reads as TGTGCCAGCCCATCGGGAAATACGCAGTATTTT.

The chain has TRBV30 and TRBJ2-2; D is unclear. Germline V gene data show CDR1 as GTSNPN and CDR2 as SVGIG (reference sequence). The germline V and J ends were trimmed by 8 bases and 1 base, with 8 bases remaining between them. This CDR3 has 12 amino acids. The CDR3 loop reads CAGPGNTGELFF. In nucleotides, the CDR3 is TGTGCCGGCCCTGGGAACACCGGGGAGCTGTTTTTT.

The CDR3 sequence is CATSNLAWTGDYEQYF. The CDR3 DNA reads as TGTGCCACCAGCAACCTGGCGTGGACAGGTGACTACGAGCAGTACTTC. V is TRBV15 and J is TRBJ2-7; 7 bases match TRBD1. Germline trimming cut 4 bases from V and 3 bases from J; bases unmatched to any gene: 12. Germline CDR1 and CDR2: LNHNV and YYDKDF (reference sequence). CDR3 length: 16 residues. The whole variable domain, filled in from reference TRBV15 and TRBJ2-7, reads DAMVIQNPRYQVTQFGKPVTLSCSQTLNHNVMYWYQQKSSQAPKLLFHYYDKDFNNEADTPDNFQSRRPNTSFCFLDIRSPGLGDTAMYLCATSNLAWTGDYEQYFGPGTRLTVT.

This clone was picked up a small number of times. The genes are TRBV11-3 and TRBJ2-7, with D perhaps TRBD1 (6 bases). V lost 4 bases, J lost 3 bases, and 16 bases lay in between. This CDR3 has 15 amino acids. Germline V gives CDR1 SGHNT, CDR2 YENEEA. The CDR3 reads CASSSPAGESYEQYF. Here the CDR3 DNA reads TGTGCCAGCAGCTCCCCCGCAGGGGAGAGCTACGAGCAGTACTTC.

The chain combines TRBV12-5 with TRBJ1-2, with D possibly being TRBD1 (6 bases). V lost 2 bases and J 4 bases, leaving 20 bases between the germline ends. This CDR3 spans 17 amino acids. Per germline, CDR1 LGHNT and CDR2 FRNRAP. CDR3 nucleotides: TGTGCTAGTGGTTTGAACCTTCAGCTCCGGGACACCTATGGCTACACCTTC. As protein: CASGLNLQLRDTYGYTF. The full variable domain, completed using reference TRBV12-5 and TRBJ1-2, is DARVTQTPRHKVTEMGQEVTMRCQPILGHNTVFWYRQTMMQGLELLAYFRNRAPLDDSGMPKDRFSAEMPDATLATLKIQPSEPRDSAVYFCASGLNLQLRDTYGYTFGSGTRLTVV.

This chain uses TRBV9 with TRBJ2-5; D is possibly TRBD1 (5 bases). The CDR3 consists of 16 residues. The ends were cut back, 0 bases at V and 3 bases at J, with 15 bases in the middle. CDR1 and CDR2 from the germline V gene are SGDLS and YYNGEE. This CDR3 is CASSVEGAAEKETQYF. The CDR3 DNA sequence: TGTGCCAGCAGCGTAGAAGGGGCAGCAGAAAAAGAGACCCAGTACTTC.

The chain joins TRBV6-5 to TRBJ1-6, with 7 bases matching TRBD1. Germline V lookup: CDR1 MNHEY, CDR2 SVGAGI. The J segment lost 8 bases and the V segment lost 7 bases, leaving 5 bases of the junction unmatched. The CDR3 sequence is 13 residues long. The CDR3 sequence is CASKAGGYSPLHF. For the CDR3, the DNA is TGTGCCAGCAAGGCAGGGGGGTATTCACCCCTCCACTTT.

The chain combines TRBV30 with TRBJ1-6, with D hard to call. This CDR3 has 12 residues. Germline V CDR1 and CDR2: GTSNPN, SVGIG (reference sequence). Trimming removed 1 base at V and 14 bases at J, with 12 bases between. CDR3 protein: CAWSDSSGTLHF. In nucleotides, the CDR3 is TGTGCCTGGAGTGACTCCTCGGGGACCCTCCACTTT.

The CDR3 nucleotides read TGTGCCAGCAGCTTGGGGAGGGCGCAGTACTTC. Protein sequence: CASSLGRAQYF. The V and J genes are TRBV11-1 and TRBJ2-4; TRBD2 matches at 7 bases. Trimming cost V 3 bases and J 13 bases; bases outside gene matches: 3. Germline values: CDR1 SGHAT, CDR2 FQDESV (reference sequence). CDR3 length: 11 amino acids. Full variable domain (outside the CDR3, taken from reference TRBV11-1 and TRBJ2-4): EAEVAQSPRYKITEKSQAVAFWCDPISGHATLYWYRQILGQGPELLVQFQDESVVDDSQLPKDRFSAERLKGVDSTLKIQPAELGDSAMYLCASSLGRAQYFGAGTRLSVL.

The V gene is TRBV10-3, the J gene TRBJ1-3, with D possibly matching TRBD1 (5 bases). CDR1 and CDR2 from the germline V gene are ENHRY and SYGVKD. Trimming left V 6 bases short and J 5 bases short, with 8 bases between. The CDR3 sequence is 12 residues long. The CDR3 protein is CAISPDRNTIYF. The CDR3 bases are TGTGCCATCAGCCCGGACAGAAACACCATATATTTT.